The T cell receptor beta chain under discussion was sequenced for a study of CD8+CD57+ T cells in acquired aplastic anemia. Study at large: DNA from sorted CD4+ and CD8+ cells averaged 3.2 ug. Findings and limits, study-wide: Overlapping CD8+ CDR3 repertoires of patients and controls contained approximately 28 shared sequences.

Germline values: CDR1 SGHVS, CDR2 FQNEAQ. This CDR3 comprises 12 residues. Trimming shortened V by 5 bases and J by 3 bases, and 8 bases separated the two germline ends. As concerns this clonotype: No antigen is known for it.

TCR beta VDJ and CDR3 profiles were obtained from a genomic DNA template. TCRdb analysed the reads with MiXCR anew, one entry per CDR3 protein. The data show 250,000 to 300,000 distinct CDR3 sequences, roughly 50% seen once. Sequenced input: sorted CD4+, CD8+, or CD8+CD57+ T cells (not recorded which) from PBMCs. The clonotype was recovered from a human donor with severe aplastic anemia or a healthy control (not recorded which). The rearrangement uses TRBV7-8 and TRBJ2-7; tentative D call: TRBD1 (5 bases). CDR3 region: CASSPDNYEQYF. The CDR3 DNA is TGTGCCAGCAGCCCGGACAACTACGAGCAGTACTTC.